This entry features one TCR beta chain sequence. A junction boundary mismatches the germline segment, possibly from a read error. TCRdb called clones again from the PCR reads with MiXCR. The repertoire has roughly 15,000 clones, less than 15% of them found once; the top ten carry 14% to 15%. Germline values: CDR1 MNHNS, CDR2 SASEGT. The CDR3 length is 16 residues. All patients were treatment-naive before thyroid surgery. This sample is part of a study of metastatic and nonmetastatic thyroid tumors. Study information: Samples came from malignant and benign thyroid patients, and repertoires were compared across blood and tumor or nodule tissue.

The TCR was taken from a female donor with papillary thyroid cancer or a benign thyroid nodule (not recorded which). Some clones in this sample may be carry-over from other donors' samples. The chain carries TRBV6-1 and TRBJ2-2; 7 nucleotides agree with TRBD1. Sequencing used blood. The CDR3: CASRSRGQANTGEPFF. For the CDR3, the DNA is TGTGCCAGCCGTAGCCGTGGACAGGCAAACACCGGGGAGCCGTTTTTT.